This T cell receptor (beta chain) was recovered during a study of identical twins. Study-wide results and limits: The study reached conclusions through statistical analysis that was cross-sectional, not following the same donors.

A universal primer site was added by template switching, and unique molecular identifiers were carried by the cDNA. TCRdb fed the 5' RACE reads into MiXCR, producing one record per CDR3 protein. The sample comprises approximately 1.8 million distinct CDR3 sequences, roughly a third of which are singletons, and roughly 0.3% rests with the top ten. There are many counts of this clonotype. Its antigen is still unknown. The CDR3 spans 17 residues. The germline CDR1 and CDR2 sequences are SEHNR and FQNEAQ (reference sequence). Between the trimmed V and J ends, which lost 7 bases and 2 bases, there was a span of 23 bases.

The source material was cord blood. The J gene is TRBJ2-5, the V gene TRBV7-9; D gene unclear. This receptor was identified in a newborn girl in good health. The CDR3 reads CASTPGVMGIGQETQYF. In DNA, the CDR3 is TGTGCCAGCACCCCTGGGGTTATGGGTATTGGTCAAGAGACCCAGTACTTC.